Below are 18 T cell receptor beta chains sequenced from a single sample in a study of T cells in Graves' hyperthyroidism and ophthalmopathy. Researchers amplified the TCR beta CDR3 regions from RNA transcripts. An initial round of RT-PCR targeting the TCR CDR3 relied on the HTBI primer set. TCRdb processed the multiplex PCR reads anew with MiXCR; each CDR3 protein has one entry. The sample has almost 350,000 distinct CDR3 sequences, less than 20% seen once. Input material: blood. These receptors all stem from a woman aged 40 to 50 with Graves' ophthalmopathy.

This clonotype came up many times. The chain couples TRBV28 to TRBJ2-7; 9 bases are shared with TRBD1. This CDR3 is 17 amino acids long. The J segment lost 1 base and the V segment lost 3 bases, leaving 10 bases of the junction unmatched. Germline lookup yields CDR1 MDHEN and CDR2 SYDVKM. The CDR3 DNA reads as TGTGCCAGCAGTTTGTTAATGACAGGGGGAAAATCCTACGAGCAGTACTTC. Translation: CASSLLMTGGKSYEQYF.

The sample holds many counts of this clonotype. The genes are TRBV9 and TRBJ2-7; D not certain. CDR1 is SGDLS and CDR2 is YYNGEE in the germline V gene. The CDR3 extends over 14 amino acids. V was trimmed by 0 bases and J by 2 bases, leaving 9 bases between them. The CDR3 DNA reads as TGTGCCAGCAGCGTAGAACGGAACCCCTACGAGCAGTACTTC. Protein: CASSVERNPYEQYF.

Ten or more counts support this clonotype. This chain joins TRBV18 and TRBJ1-2; 8 bases are shared with TRBD1. CDR1 is KGHSH, CDR2 LQKENI, per germline. The CDR3 is made up of 14 amino acids. V lost 4 bases, J lost 7 bases, and 8 bases stayed unmatched. In DNA, the CDR3 is TGTGCCAGCTCACAGGACAGGGAACGGAGTGGCTACACCTTC. It is translated as CASSQDRERSGYTF.

This clonotype was seen repeatedly, ten times or more. V and J are TRBV7-3 and TRBJ1-1, with D perhaps TRBD1 (5 bases). CDR1 is SGHTA, CDR2 FQGTGA, per germline. The CDR3 contains 14 residues. V shed 5 bases and J shed 8 bases, with 18 bases lying between them. CDR3 protein: CASSPGGGFGEAFF. CDR3 in DNA: TGTGCCAGCAGCCCTGGGGGTGGGTTTGGGGAAGCTTTCTTT.

The chain carries TRBV28 and TRBJ2-5, with D unresolved. CDR3 size: 14 residues. V was clipped by 5 bases and J by 5 bases, with 15 bases between them. Germline V CDR1 and CDR2: MDHEN, SYDVKM. In nucleotides, the CDR3 is TGTGCCAGCAGTGGAAACTTAGTGGGTGAGACCCAGTACTTC. Translation: CASSGNLVGETQYF.

This clonotype came up many times. The V and J genes are TRBV6-1 and TRBJ1-3, with 7 bases lining up with TRBD1. This CDR3 is 14 amino acids long. The germline gives CDR1 MNHNS, CDR2 SASEGT. Trimming cost V 7 bases and J 0 bases; bases outside gene matches: 3. This CDR3 reads CASTNRGSGNTIYF. The CDR3 DNA sequence: TGTGCCAGCACAAACAGGGGCTCTGGAAACACCATATATTTT.

This clonotype has a single count. The chain employs TRBV14 and TRBJ2-7; D is unresolved. The CDR3 covers 15 residues. Trimming took 1 base from V and 6 from J, leaving 16 bases between them. CDR1 is SGHDN and CDR2 is FVKESK in the germline V gene. The CDR3 DNA reads TGTGCCAGCAGCCAAGCGGGCAGGATGTATGGCGAGCAGTACTTC. It is translated as CASSQAGRMYGEQYF.

The count of this clonotype is one. The chain couples TRBV6-1 to TRBJ2-2; D possibly corresponds to TRBD2 (6 bases). CDR1 MNHNS and CDR2 SASEGT come from the germline V gene. The CDR3 has 14 amino acids. Trimming shortened V by 9 bases and J by 1 base, and 12 bases separated the two germline ends. The CDR3, as DNA: TGTGCCAGTTTCTCTAGCGTGAACACCGGGGAGCTGTTTTTT. This sequence encodes CASFSSVNTGELFF.

This clonotype occurred a few times. The V and J genes are TRBV6-2 or TRBV6-3 and TRBJ1-5; D perhaps matches TRBD1 (5 bases). Germline CDR1 and CDR2: MNHEY and SVGEGT. Trimming took off 2 bases at V and 2 bases at J, with 19 bases between the two ends. This CDR3 has 18 residues. CDR3 region: CASSYRRFLGEGNQPQHF. The DNA for the CDR3 is TGTGCCAGCAGTTACAGGAGGTTTTTGGGGGAAGGCAATCAGCCCCAGCATTTT.

This clonotype was counted ten times or more. The chain has TRBV5-6 and TRBJ2-5; D is undetermined. V lost 1 base to trimming and J lost 2 bases, with 9 bases between them. The CDR3 length is 14 residues. Per germline, CDR1 SGHDT and CDR2 YYEEEE. As DNA, the CDR3 is TGTGCCAGCAGCTTGTTCTCAGCACAAGAGACCCAGTACTTC. Its translation: CASSLFSAQETQYF.

This clonotype has a count of ten or more. The chain couples TRBV24-1 to TRBJ2-2, with D perhaps matching TRBD1 (6 bases). The CDR3 loop spans 16 amino acids. V lost 2 bases and J lost 0, with 9 bases in between. Germline loops: CDR1 KGHDR, CDR2 SFDVKD. CDR3 nucleotides: TGTGCCACCAGTGATTCGGGACACCCGAACACCGGGGAGCTGTTTTTT. Its protein product is CATSDSGHPNTGELFF.

The V and J genes are TRBV7-2 and TRBJ1-2; 11 bases fit TRBD1. The CDR3 sequence is 15 residues long. The germline V gene encodes CDR1 SGHTA and CDR2 FQGNSA. V lost 5 bases and J lost 6; bases outside the gene matches: 8. CDR3 loop: CASSGQGAPIDGYTF. CDR3 in DNA: TGTGCCAGCAGCGGACAGGGGGCTCCTATTGATGGCTACACCTTC. Full variable domain (missing parts from reference TRBV7-2 and TRBJ1-2): GAGVSQSPSNKVTEKGKDVELRCDPISGHTALYWYRQSLGQGLEFLIYFQGNSAPDKSGLPSDRFSAERTGGSVSTLTIQRTQQEDSAVYLCASSGQGAPIDGYTFGSGTRLTVV.

This clonotype was seen at least ten times. The chain joins TRBV11-2 to TRBJ2-2, with D perhaps TRBD2 (5 bases). Germline CDR1 is SGHAT and CDR2 is FQNNGV. The CDR3 loop spans 18 amino acids. The V end was cut by 3 bases, the J end by 4 bases, with 21 bases between. CDR3 loop: CASSLGLREWGSTGELFF. The DNA for the CDR3 is TGTGCCAGCAGCTTGGGTCTCCGGGAATGGGGTAGCACCGGGGAGCTGTTTTTT.

The chain couples TRBV11-1 to TRBJ2-7; 8 nucleotides align to TRBD2. Germline-derived CDR1 and CDR2 are SGHAT and FQDESV (reference sequence). This CDR3 spans 18 amino acids. V shed 2 bases, J shed 0 bases, and the junction held 12 bases outside the gene matches. The CDR3 sequence: CASSLRASGFLNSYEQYF. CDR3 coding DNA: TGTGCCAGCAGCTTAAGGGCTAGCGGGTTCCTAAACTCCTACGAGCAGTACTTC.

This clonotype was seen at least ten times. The rearrangement joins TRBV19 to TRBJ1-2, with 11 bases identical to TRBD1. V was pared by 5 bases and J by 4 bases, with 3 bases of the junction left unmatched. The CDR3 length is 14 residues. CDR1 LNHDA and CDR2 SQIVND come from the germline V gene (reference sequence). The DNA for the CDR3 is TGTGCCAGTAGTGGACAGGGGGCTCTCTATGGCTACACCTTC. It codes for CASSGQGALYGYTF.

This clonotype has a count of ten or more. The chain links TRBV29-1 to TRBJ1-2; D remains ambiguous. Germline V CDR1 and CDR2: SQVTM, ANQGSEA. This CDR3 has 13 amino acids. The V end lost 8 bases, the J end lost 5 bases, and 18 bases lay between the germline ends. The CDR3 loop is CSTTRRYEYGYTF. The CDR3 bases are TGCAGCACCACACGGCGATATGAGTATGGCTACACCTTC.

The chain recombines TRBV28 with TRBJ1-2, with D perhaps TRBD1 (5 bases). The germline V and J ends were trimmed by 6 bases and 4 bases, with 15 bases remaining between them. Germline V CDR1 and CDR2: MDHEN, SYDVKM. The CDR3 runs 14 residues. CDR3 nucleotides: TGTGCCAGCAGCAAAGGCATGGGGGGCTATGGCTACACCTTC. It is translated as CASSKGMGGYGYTF.

Only one count was recorded for this clonotype. A read error may produce the germline difference seen at one junction end. V and J are TRBV11-2 and TRBJ1-2; D call uncertain. The CDR3 sequence is 16 residues long. Germline-derived CDR1 and CDR2 are SGHAT and FQNNGV. The CDR3 DNA follows: TGTGCCAGCAGTTCCTTGGGAAGAGGCGGCTACTATGGCTACAACTTC. Translating it yields CASSSLGRGGYYGYNF.